A single sample is the source of the 15 T cell receptor beta chains below, sequenced in a study of graft-versus-host responses after intestinal transplantation (dated by TCRdb to about 2021). Reading the label with the study, this specimen's time point is: cells obtained before transplantation from donor or recipient. In the mixed lymphocyte reactions, some 200,000 CFSE-labeled pre-transplant responders were plated with some 200,000 irradiated violet-dye-labeled stimulators and cultured for 5 to 6 days. Libraries came from the immunoSEQ multiplex PCR assay. In TCRdb, the immuneACCESS table is reduced to in-frame sequences with V and J assigned. These tables do not hold every clone; where another copy was compared, an unresolved V gene accounts for under half, and the others remain unexplained. A total of about 14,000 clones appear in this sample, around a third of them only once. The leading ten clones occupy roughly 2.3% of the sample.

This specimen was alloreactive CD8+ T cells from a mixed lymphocyte reaction culture, taken before intestinal transplant. The cell subset or site label corresponds to: CFSE-low proliferating T cells sorted from roughly 6-day pre-transplant mixed lymphocyte reaction (GvH or HvG direction). The receptor set was obtained from a human patient who received an intestinal transplant.

The chain employs TRBV4-1 and TRBJ2-5; tentative D call: TRBD1 (5 bases). The CDR3 covers 12 residues. Trimming left V 3 bases short and J 10 bases short, with 12 bases between. Germline V gene lookup returns CDR1 MGHRA and CDR2 YSYEKL. DNA of the CDR3: TGCGCCAGCAGCCATGAAACAGGTATCCAGTACTTC. Its translation: CASSHETGIQYF.

The chain recombines TRBV5-4 with TRBJ1-1; perhaps TRBD1 as D (5 bases). Between the trimmed V and J ends, which lost 1 base and 0 bases, there was a span of 10 bases. The CDR3 is 15 residues long. In germline, CDR1 is SGHNT, CDR2 YYREEE (reference sequence). The CDR3 here is CASSLSKGLNTEAFF. The CDR3 DNA sequence: TGTGCCAGCAGCTTGAGTAAGGGACTGAACACTGAAGCTTTCTTT. The entire variable domain, with the rest obtained from reference TRBV5-4 and TRBJ1-1, is as follows: ETGVTQSPTHLIKTRGQQVTLRCSSQSGHNTVSWYQQALGQGPQFIFQYYREEENGRGNFPPRFSGLQFPNYSSELNVNALELDDSALYLCASSLSKGLNTEAFFGQGTRLTVV.

The chain joins TRBV7-2 to TRBJ2-1, with a possible D match to TRBD2 (6 bases). V dropped 1 base and J dropped 6 bases, with 13 bases sitting between them. Germline V gene sequence: CDR1 SGHTA, CDR2 FQGNSA. The CDR3 loop spans 15 amino acids. The CDR3 sequence: CASSLGAGPLNEQFF. In DNA form, the CDR3 reads TGTGCCAGCAGCTTAGGAGCGGGCCCCCTCAATGAGCAGTTCTTC.

This chain joins TRBV7-9 and TRBJ2-5; D not resolved. CDR1 SEHNR and CDR2 FQNEAQ come from the germline V gene (reference sequence). Trimming stripped 2 bases from V and 5 bases from J, with 3 bases between. This CDR3 has 11 residues. The CDR3 region has the DNA TGTGCCAGCAGCTTAATGGAGACCCAGTACTTC. Protein: CASSLMETQYF.

This clone was seen more than once but under ten times. CDR3 amino acids: CASSTGQYYGYTF. For the CDR3, the DNA is TGTGCCAGCAGTACGGGACAGTACTATGGCTACACCTTC. The chain uses TRBV6-6 and TRBJ1-2; 7 nucleotides agree with TRBD1. Germline V gene sequence: CDR1 MNHNY, CDR2 SVGAGI (reference sequence). V was clipped by 5 bases and J by 3 bases; unmatched bases: 3. This CDR3 is built from 13 residues.

V is TRBV4-1 and J is TRBJ1-1; 8 bases line up with TRBD1. Germline V lookup: CDR1 MGHRA, CDR2 YSYEKL. The CDR3 sequence is 15 residues long. J was trimmed by 3 bases and V by 1 base; bases with no gene match: 4. This CDR3 is CASSQVQGADTEAFF. CDR3 sequence (DNA): TGCGCCAGCAGCCAAGTTCAGGGGGCGGACACTGAAGCTTTCTTT.

The gene calls are TRBV7-1 and TRBJ1-2, with a possible D match to TRBD1 (5 bases). TRBV7-1 belongs to the ORF category, with a function that is uncertain. V was pared by 5 bases and J by 4 bases, with 14 bases between. The CDR3 has 14 residues. CDR3 residues: CASSGPGPFYGYTF. The CDR3 region has the DNA TGTGCCAGCAGCGGGCCGGGGCCCTTCTATGGCTACACCTTC.

This clone was detected a few times. CDR3 sequence (DNA): TGTGCCAGCAGAAGGGTCAGCTTGAATCAATACAATGAGCAGTTCTTC. Translating it yields CASRRVSLNQYNEQFF. This chain connects TRBV2 to TRBJ2-1; D unclear. V was shortened by 6 bases and J by 4 bases, with 19 bases between the two germline ends. CDR3 length: 16 amino acids. From germline, CDR1 is SNHLY and CDR2 FYNNEI.

A few counts support this clone. The rearrangement joins TRBV29-1 to TRBJ2-7; TRBD1 aligns across 7 bases. The J segment lost 4 bases and the V segment lost 1 base, leaving 7 bases of the junction unmatched. The CDR3 length is 14 residues. CDR1 and CDR2 (germline): SQVTM, ANQGSEA. The CDR3 DNA reads TGCAGCGTTGAAGGTTTGACAGGGTATTACGAGCAGTACTTC. Protein product: CSVEGLTGYYEQYF.

The J gene is TRBJ1-5, the V gene TRBV6-1; D gene ambiguous. V lost 5 bases and J 2 bases, leaving 13 bases between the germline ends. Looked up from germline, CDR1 is MNHNS and CDR2 is SASEGT. The CDR3 spans 15 residues. CDR3 sequence (DNA): TGTGCCAGCAGTTCCGGATTATTAGGCAATCAGCCCCAGCATTTT. It codes for CASSSGLLGNQPQHF.

The chain joins TRBV5-6 to TRBJ2-6; 7 nucleotides line up with TRBD1. Per germline, CDR1 SGHDT and CDR2 YYEEEE. This CDR3 comprises 16 residues. J gave up 0 bases and V 2 bases, and 2 bases lay outside the gene matches. The CDR3 DNA sequence: TGTGCCAGCAGCTTCAACAGGGGCTCTGGGGCCAACGTCCTGACTTTC. It specifies CASSFNRGSGANVLTF.

The chain couples TRBV6-5 to TRBJ1-5; tentative D call: TRBD1 (6 bases). The CDR3 totals 13 residues. Germline lookup yields CDR1 MNHEY and CDR2 SVGAGI. V was clipped by 4 bases and J by 4 bases, with 8 bases between them. The DNA for the CDR3 is TGTGCCAGCAGTTCCACAGGGAATCAGCCCCAGCATTTT. It yields the protein CASSSTGNQPQHF.

This clone came up a few times. The chain uses TRBV7-9 and TRBJ2-7; D may match TRBD1 or TRBD2 (5 bases each). V gave up 8 bases and J gave up 4 bases, with 27 bases separating them. The CDR3 length is 17 residues. Germline loops: CDR1 SEHNR, CDR2 FQNEAQ (reference sequence). The CDR3 DNA follows: TGTGCCAGCGCACCGCGGAACGGGGCAGACAGAAATTACGAGCAGTACTTC. This codes for CASAPRNGADRNYEQYF.

V is TRBV7-9 and J is TRBJ2-6, with a possible D match to TRBD1 (5 bases). This CDR3 is built from 17 residues. Germline V CDR1 and CDR2: SEHNR, FQNEAQ (reference sequence). Trimming took off 4 bases at V and 4 bases at J, with 17 bases between the two ends. The CDR3: CASSSLRAGSGANVLTF. CDR3 bases: TGTGCCAGCAGCTCACTGAGAGCAGGGTCCGGGGCCAACGTCCTGACTTTC.

This clone is termed medium-sized. V is TRBV27 and J is TRBJ1-5; 7 nucleotides agree with TRBD1. The CDR3 is made up of 15 amino acids. The junction had 8 bases not matched to a gene; V was cut back by 3 bases and J by 6 bases. The germline V gene encodes CDR1 MNHEY and CDR2 SMNVEV (reference sequence). CDR3 sequence reads: CASSLIGGFGQPQHF. CDR3 coding DNA: TGTGCCAGCAGTTTGATAGGGGGCTTCGGTCAGCCCCAGCATTTT.